Listed below are T cell receptor beta chains from one sample, sequenced in a study of blood T cell repertoires in COVID-19. Profiled with immunoSEQ multiplex PCR; TCRdb holds only in-frame clones, not every one. The data show 200,000 to 250,000 clones, around 83% seen once. The sequenced material came from peripheral blood. Receptor source: a woman older than 75 with COVID-19, enrolled during active disease. Each CDR3 is given with its conserved first and last residue. The D gene is left open where the match is weak. Clone size appears in some rows only: once, few, many, or a class for an expanded clone.

J: TRBJ2-3
size: NA
V: TRBV7-2
D: TRBD2
CDR3: CASSPGRVADTQYF

J: TRBJ1-6
size: few
V: TRBV19
D: NA
CDR3: CASSAVGQGKNSPLHF

J: TRBJ2-1
size: once
V: TRBV12-5
D: NA
CDR3: CASGLHSRGIHPYNEQFF

J: TRBJ2-3
size: NA
V: TRBV2
D: TRBD2
CDR3: CASSGGGLNTDTQYF

J: TRBJ1-5
size: NA
V: TRBV27
D: NA
CDR3: CASRPFQGPNQPQHF

J: TRBJ2-2
size: NA
V: TRBV20-1
D: TRBD2
CDR3: CSASGGRGGIGELFF

J: TRBJ1-5
size: NA
V: TRBV27
D: TRBD1
CDR3: CASSLSGQVYSNQPQHF

J: TRBJ1-5
size: once
V: TRBV19
D: NA
CDR3: CASSIFQGREPQHF

J: TRBJ1-1
size: NA
V: TRBV3-1/TRBV3-2
D: NA
CDR3: CASSLRVGNTEAFF

J: TRBJ2-3
size: NA
V: TRBV9
D: NA
CDR3: CASSVSGASTDTQYF

J: TRBJ1-1
size: NA
V: TRBV3-1/TRBV3-2
D: TRBD1
CDR3: CASSRGTGAFF

J: TRBJ2-3
size: few
V: TRBV10-2
D: TRBD2
CDR3: CASSELAGDASTDTQYF

J: TRBJ1-2
size: NA
V: TRBV12-5
D: NA
CDR3: CASGLDQSTRVF

J: TRBJ1-2
size: NA
V: TRBV2
D: NA
CDR3: CASSVLGLSGGYTF

J: TRBJ2-7
size: NA
V: TRBV5-1
D: TRBD2
CDR3: CASSLGALTSGRDEQYF

J: TRBJ1-4
size: NA
V: TRBV2
D: NA
CDR3: CASSQPAGGEKLFF

J: TRBJ1-5
size: NA
V: TRBV21-1
D: NA
CDR3: CASSKARQGDQPQHF

J: TRBJ2-1
size: NA
V: TRBV18
D: NA
CDR3: CASSPVGAIDNEQFF

J: TRBJ1-1
size: few
V: TRBV20-1
D: NA
CDR3: CSARDYLRMHF

J: TRBJ2-7
size: NA
V: TRBV21-1
D: NA
CDR3: CASSKAHTGRFHEQYF

J: TRBJ2-1
size: NA
V: TRBV6-5
D: TRBD2
CDR3: CAARGGMGLNEQFF

J: TRBJ1-3
size: NA
V: TRBV28
D: NA
CDR3: CASSFGRAVADYF

J: TRBJ1-1
size: NA
V: TRBV19
D: NA
CDR3: CASKDERGAFF

J: TRBJ1-6
size: once
V: TRBV18
D: TRBD1
CDR3: CASSPQGGNSPLHF

J: TRBJ1-1
size: NA
V: TRBV19
D: TRBD1
CDR3: CASSSSGQMNTEAFF

J: TRBJ1-1
size: NA
V: TRBV5-6
D: TRBD1
CDR3: CASSFRQGAFEAFF

J: TRBJ1-1
size: NA
V: TRBV2
D: NA
CDR3: CASIRGSAFF

J: TRBJ1-2
size: NA
V: TRBV7-9
D: NA
CDR3: CASSLGSASHWTF

J: TRBJ1-6
size: NA
V: TRBV6-6
D: NA
CDR3: CASSLDTGNAGKYNSPLHF

J: TRBJ2-1
size: NA
V: TRBV12-3/TRBV12-4
D: NA
CDR3: CASSYSSYEQFF

J: TRBJ2-6
size: NA
V: TRBV3-1/TRBV3-2
D: NA
CDR3: CASSQDPRGSGANVLTF

J: TRBJ2-7
size: NA
V: TRBV10-2
D: TRBD2
CDR3: CASRSGGAVEQYF

J: TRBJ2-2
size: NA
V: TRBV27
D: NA
CDR3: CASSKEKDNPGRELFF

J: TRBJ1-2
size: NA
V: TRBV6-6
D: NA
CDR3: CASSYQGTNYGYTF

J: TRBJ2-7
size: once
V: TRBV4-1
D: TRBD2
CDR3: CASSPRGDSGRGYYEQYF

J: TRBJ2-7
size: once
V: TRBV7-3
D: TRBD1
CDR3: CASSSGTGSHEQYF

J: TRBJ1-2
size: NA
V: TRBV6-2/TRBV6-3
D: NA
CDR3: CASSPGGKANYGYTF